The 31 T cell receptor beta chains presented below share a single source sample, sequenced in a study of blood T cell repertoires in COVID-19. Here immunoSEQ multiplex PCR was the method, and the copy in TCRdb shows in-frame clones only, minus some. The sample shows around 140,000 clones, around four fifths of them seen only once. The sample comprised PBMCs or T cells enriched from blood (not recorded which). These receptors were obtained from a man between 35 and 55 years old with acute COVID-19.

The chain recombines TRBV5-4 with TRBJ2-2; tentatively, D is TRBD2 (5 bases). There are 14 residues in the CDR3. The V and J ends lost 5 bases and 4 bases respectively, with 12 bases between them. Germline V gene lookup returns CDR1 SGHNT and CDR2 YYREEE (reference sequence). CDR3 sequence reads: CASSPSSLTGELFF. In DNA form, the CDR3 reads TGTGCCAGCAGTCCTTCTAGCCTCACCGGGGAGCTGTTTTTT.

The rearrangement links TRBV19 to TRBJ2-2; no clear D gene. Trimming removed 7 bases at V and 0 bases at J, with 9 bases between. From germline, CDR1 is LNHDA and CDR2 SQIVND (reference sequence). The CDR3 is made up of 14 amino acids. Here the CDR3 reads CASTYGSNTGELFF. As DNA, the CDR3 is TGTGCCAGTACCTACGGGTCGAACACCGGGGAGCTGTTTTTT. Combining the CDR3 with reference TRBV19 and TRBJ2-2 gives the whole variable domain DGGITQSPKYLFRKEGQNVTLSCEQNLNHDAMYWYRQDPGQGLRLIYYSQIVNDFQKGDIAEGYSVSREKKESFPLTVTSAQKNPTAFYLCASTYGSNTGELFFGEGSRLTVL.

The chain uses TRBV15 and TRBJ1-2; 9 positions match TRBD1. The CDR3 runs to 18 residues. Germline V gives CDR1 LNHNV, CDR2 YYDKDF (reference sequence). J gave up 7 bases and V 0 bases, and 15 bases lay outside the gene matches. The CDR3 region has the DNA TGTGCCACCAGCAGAGATCCCCCAGGGACAGGGTGGACTCTTGGCTACACCTTC. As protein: CATSRDPPGTGWTLGYTF.

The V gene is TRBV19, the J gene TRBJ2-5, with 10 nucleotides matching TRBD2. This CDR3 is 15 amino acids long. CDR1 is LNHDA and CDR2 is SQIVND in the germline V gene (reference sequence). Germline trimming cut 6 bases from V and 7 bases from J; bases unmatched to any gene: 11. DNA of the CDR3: TGTGCCAGTAGAAGTGAGCGGGGGGGCCTTTGGACCCAGTACTTC. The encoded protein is CASRSERGGLWTQYF.

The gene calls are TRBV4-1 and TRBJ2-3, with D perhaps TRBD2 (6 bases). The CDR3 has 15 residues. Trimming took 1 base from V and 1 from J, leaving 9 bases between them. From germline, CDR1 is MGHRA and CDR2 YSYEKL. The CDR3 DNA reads TGCGCCAGCAGCCAAGGGGGGGTTGGCACAGATACGCAGTATTTT. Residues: CASSQGGVGTDTQYF.

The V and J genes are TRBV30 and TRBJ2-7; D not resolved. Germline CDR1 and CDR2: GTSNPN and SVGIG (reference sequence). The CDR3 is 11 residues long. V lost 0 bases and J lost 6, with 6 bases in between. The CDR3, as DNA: TGTGCCTGGAGTGTAGCTTCCGAGCAGTACTTC. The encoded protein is CAWSVASEQYF.

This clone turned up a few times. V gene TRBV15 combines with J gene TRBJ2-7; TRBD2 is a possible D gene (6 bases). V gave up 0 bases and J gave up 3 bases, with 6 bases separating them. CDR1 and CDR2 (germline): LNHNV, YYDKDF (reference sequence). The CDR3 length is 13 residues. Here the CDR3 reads CATSRDSGYEQYF. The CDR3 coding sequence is TGTGCCACCAGCAGAGATAGCGGCTACGAGCAGTACTTC.

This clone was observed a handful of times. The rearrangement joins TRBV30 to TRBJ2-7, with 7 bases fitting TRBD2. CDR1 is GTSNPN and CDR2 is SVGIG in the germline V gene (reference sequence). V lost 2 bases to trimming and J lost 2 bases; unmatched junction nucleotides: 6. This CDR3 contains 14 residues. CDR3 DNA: TGTGCCTGGAGTCCAGGGACTACAACCTACGAGCAGTACTTC. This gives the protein CAWSPGTTTYEQYF.

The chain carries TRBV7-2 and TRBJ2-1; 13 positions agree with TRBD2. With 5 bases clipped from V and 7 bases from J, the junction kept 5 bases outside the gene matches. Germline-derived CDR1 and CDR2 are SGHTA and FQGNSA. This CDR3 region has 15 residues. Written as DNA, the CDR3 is TGTGCCAGCAGCATTTGGACTAGCGGGAGTAATGAGCAGTTCTTC. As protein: CASSIWTSGSNEQFF.

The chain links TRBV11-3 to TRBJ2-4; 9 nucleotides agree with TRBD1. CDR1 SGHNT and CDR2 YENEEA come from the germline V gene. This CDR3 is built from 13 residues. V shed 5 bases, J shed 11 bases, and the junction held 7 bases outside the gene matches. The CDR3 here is CASSPRTGAVQYF. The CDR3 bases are TGTGCCAGCAGCCCCAGGACAGGGGCCGTTCAGTACTTC.

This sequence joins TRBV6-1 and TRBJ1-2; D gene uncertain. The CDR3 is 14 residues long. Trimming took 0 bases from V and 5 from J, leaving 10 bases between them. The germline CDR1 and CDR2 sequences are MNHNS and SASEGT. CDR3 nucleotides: TGTGCCAGCAGTGAAGCAGAGGGTTTGTATGGCTACACCTTC. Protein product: CASSEAEGLYGYTF.

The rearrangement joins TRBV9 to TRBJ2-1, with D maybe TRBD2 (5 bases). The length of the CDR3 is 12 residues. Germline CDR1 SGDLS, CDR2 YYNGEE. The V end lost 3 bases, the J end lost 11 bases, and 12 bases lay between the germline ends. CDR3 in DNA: TGTGCCAGCAGCGAAGAAGGGAGAAAGCAGTTCTTC. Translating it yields CASSEEGRKQFF.

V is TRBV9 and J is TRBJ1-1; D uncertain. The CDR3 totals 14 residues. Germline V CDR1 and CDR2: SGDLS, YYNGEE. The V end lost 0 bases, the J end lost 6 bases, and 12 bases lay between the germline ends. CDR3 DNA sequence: TGTGCCAGCAGCGTAGTTACAAACAAAGCTGAAGCTTTCTTT. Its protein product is CASSVVTNKAEAFF.

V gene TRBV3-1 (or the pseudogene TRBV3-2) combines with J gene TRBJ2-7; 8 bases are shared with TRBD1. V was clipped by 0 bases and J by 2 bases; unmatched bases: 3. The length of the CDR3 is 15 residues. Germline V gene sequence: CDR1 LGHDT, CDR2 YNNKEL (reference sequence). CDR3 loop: CASSQDRGQAYEQYF. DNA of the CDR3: TGTGCCAGCAGCCAAGATCGGGGACAGGCCTACGAGCAGTACTTC.

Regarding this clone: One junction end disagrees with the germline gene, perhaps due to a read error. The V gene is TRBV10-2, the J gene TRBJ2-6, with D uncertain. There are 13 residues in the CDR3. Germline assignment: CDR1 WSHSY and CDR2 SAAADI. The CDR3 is CACRSSGANVLTF. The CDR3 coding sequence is TGCGCCTGCAGGAGCTCTGGGGCCAACGTCCTGACTTTC.

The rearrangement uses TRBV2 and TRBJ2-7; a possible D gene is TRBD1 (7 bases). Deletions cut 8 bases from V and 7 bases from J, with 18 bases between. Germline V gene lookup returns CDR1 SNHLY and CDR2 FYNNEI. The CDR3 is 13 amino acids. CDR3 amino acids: CASRETGIWEQYF. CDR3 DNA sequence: TGTGCCAGCCGGGAGACAGGGATCTGGGAGCAGTACTTC.

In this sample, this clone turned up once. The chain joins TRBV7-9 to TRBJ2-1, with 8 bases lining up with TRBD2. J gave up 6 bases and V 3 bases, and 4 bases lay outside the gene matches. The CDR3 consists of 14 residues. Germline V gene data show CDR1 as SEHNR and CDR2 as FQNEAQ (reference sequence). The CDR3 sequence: CASSFQRGPNEQFF. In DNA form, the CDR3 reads TGTGCCAGCAGCTTTCAGCGGGGGCCCAATGAGCAGTTCTTC.

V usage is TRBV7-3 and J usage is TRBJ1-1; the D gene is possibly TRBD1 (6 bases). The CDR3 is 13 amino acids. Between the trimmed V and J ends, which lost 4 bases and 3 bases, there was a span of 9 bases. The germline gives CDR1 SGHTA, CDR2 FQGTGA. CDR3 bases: TGTGCCAGCAGCTGGTACAGGGACACTGAAGCTTTCTTT. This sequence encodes CASSWYRDTEAFF.

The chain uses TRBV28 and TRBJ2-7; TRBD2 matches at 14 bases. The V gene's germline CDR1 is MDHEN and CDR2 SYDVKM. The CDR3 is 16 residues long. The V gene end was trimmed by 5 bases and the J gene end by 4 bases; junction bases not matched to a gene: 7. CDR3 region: CASSLRTSGRWYEQYF. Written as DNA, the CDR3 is TGTGCCAGCAGTCTCCGGACTAGCGGGAGGTGGTACGAGCAGTACTTC.

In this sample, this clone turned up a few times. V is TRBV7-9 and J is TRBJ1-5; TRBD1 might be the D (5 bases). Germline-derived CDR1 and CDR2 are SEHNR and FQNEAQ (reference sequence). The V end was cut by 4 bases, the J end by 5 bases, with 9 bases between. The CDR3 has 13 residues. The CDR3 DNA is TGTGCCAGCAGCTCCGACAGTGATCAGCCCCAGCATTTT. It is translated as CASSSDSDQPQHF.

CDR3 region: CASSPGQGYYGYTF. CDR3 DNA sequence: TGTGCCAGCAGTCCGGGACAGGGGTACTATGGCTACACCTTC. The V call is TRBV2, the J call TRBJ1-2, with 10 nucleotides matching TRBD1. Germline assignment: CDR1 SNHLY and CDR2 FYNNEI. The V segment lost 5 bases and the J segment 3 bases; nucleotides outside the gene matches: 3. The CDR3 loop spans 14 amino acids.

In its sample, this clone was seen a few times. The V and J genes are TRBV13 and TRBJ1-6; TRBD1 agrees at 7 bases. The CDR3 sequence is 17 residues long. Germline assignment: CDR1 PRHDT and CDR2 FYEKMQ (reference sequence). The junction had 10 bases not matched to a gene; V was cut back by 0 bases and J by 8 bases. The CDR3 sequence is CASSLGRAGGIHSPLHF. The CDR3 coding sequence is TGTGCCAGCAGCTTAGGCAGGGCAGGGGGGATTCATTCACCCCTCCACTTT.

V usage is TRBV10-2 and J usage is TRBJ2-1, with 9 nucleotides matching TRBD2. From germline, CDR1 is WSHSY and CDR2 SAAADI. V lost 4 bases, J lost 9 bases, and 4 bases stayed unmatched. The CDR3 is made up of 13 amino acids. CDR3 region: CASSAAGGGEQFF. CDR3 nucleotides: TGCGCCAGCAGTGCTGCGGGAGGGGGTGAGCAGTTCTTC.

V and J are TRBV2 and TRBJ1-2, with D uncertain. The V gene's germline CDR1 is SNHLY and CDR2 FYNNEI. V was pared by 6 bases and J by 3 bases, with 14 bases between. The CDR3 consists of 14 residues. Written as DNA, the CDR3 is TGTGCCAGCAGACCCACCCCCGGGGACTATGGCTACACCTTC. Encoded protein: CASRPTPGDYGYTF.

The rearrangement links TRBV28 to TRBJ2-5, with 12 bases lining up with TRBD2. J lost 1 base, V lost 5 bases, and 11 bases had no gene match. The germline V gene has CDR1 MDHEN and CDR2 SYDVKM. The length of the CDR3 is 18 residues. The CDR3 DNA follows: TGTGCCAGCAGTCGATCTAGCGGGAGGGCCTCTCGCCAAGAGACCCAGTACTTC. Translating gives CASSRSSGRASRQETQYF.

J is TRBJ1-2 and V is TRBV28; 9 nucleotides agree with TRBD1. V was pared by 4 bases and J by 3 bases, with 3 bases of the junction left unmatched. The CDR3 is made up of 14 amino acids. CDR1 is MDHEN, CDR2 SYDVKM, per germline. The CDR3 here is CASSSGQGHYGYTF. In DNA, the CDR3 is TGTGCCAGCAGTTCGGGACAGGGTCACTATGGCTACACCTTC.

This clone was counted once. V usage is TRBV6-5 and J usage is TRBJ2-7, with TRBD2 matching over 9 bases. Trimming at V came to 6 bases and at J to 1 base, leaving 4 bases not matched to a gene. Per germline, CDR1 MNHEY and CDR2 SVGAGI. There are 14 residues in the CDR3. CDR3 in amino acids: CASRIAGASYEQYF. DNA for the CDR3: TGTGCCAGCAGGATAGCGGGAGCTTCCTACGAGCAGTACTTC.

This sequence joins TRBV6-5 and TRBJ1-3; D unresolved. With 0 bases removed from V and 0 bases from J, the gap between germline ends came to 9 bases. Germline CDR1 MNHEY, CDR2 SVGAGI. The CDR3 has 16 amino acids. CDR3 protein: CASSYSTVLSGNTIYF. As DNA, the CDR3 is TGTGCCAGCAGTTACTCAACAGTTCTCTCTGGAAACACCATATATTTT.

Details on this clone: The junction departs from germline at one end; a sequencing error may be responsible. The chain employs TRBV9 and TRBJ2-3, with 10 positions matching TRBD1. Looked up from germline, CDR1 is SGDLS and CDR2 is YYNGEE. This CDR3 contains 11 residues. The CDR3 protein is CASSPGTGVSF. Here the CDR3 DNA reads TGTGCCAGCAGCCCCGGGACAGGGGTCTCTTTT.

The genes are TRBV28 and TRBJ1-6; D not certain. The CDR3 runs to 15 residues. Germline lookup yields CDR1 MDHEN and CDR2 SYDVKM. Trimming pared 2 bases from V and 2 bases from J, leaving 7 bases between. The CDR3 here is CASSLGLPYNSPLHF. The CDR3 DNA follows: TGTGCCAGCAGTTTAGGGCTACCCTATAATTCACCCCTCCACTTT.

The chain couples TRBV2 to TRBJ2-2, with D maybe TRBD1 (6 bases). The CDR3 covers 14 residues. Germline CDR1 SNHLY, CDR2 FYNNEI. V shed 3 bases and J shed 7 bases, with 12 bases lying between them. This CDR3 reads CASSEQGMNGELFF. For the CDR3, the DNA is TGTGCCAGCAGTGAGCAGGGGATGAACGGGGAGCTGTTTTTT. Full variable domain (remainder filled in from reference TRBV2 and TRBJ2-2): EPEVTQTPSHQVTQMGQEVILRCVPISNHLYFYWYRQILGQKVEFLVSFYNNEISEKSEIFDDQFSVERPDGSNFTLKIRSTKLEDSAMYFCASSEQGMNGELFFGEGSRLTVL.